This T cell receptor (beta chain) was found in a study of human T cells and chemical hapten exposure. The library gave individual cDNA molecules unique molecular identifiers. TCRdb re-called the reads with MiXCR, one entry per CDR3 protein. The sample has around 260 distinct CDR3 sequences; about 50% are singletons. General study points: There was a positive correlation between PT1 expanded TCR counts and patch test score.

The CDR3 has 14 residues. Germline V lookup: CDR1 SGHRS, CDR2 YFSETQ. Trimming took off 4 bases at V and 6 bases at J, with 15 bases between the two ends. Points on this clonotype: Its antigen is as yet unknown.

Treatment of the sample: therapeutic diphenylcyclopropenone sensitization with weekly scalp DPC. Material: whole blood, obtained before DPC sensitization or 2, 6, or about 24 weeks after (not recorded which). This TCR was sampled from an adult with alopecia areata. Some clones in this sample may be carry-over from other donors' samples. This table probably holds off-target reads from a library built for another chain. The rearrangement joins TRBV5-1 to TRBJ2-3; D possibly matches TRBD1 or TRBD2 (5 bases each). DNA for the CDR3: TGCGCCAGCAGCATCCGGGACGAGGTGGATACGCAGTATTTT. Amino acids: CASSIRDEVDTQYF.